One and the same sample provided the 27 T cell receptor beta chains below, sequenced in a study of spatial heterogeneity in lung cancer. The time point was: sample taken at primary tumor resection. No cells were sorted before sequencing. The whole RNA sequenced was extracted from tumor, nontumor lung or frozen PBMC. Each CDR3 protein gets one entry after TCRdb re-called the 5' RACE reads with MiXCR. The sample consists of more than 35,000 distinct CDR3 sequences, 4% to 6% of them appearing once. Source: PBMCs, taken at surgery. These receptors all come from a female donor with early-stage non-small cell lung cancer.

This clonotype was seen repeatedly, ten times or more. The V gene is TRBV29-1, the J gene TRBJ1-1, with D hard to call. CDR1 and CDR2 from the germline V gene are SQVTM and ANQGSEA. The CDR3 runs to 13 residues. The V end lost 8 bases, the J end lost 1 base, and 14 bases lay between the germline ends. Here the CDR3 reads CSSREGGNTEAFF. The DNA for the CDR3 is TGCAGCTCGCGAGAGGGAGGGAACACTGAAGCTTTCTTT.

This clonotype was picked up many times. One end of the junction does not line up with germline, which may come from a read error. This chain connects TRBV11-1 to TRBJ2-3; D remains unclear. This CDR3 is built from 15 residues. The germline gives CDR1 SGHAT, CDR2 FQDESV (reference sequence). The CDR3 here is CASSLAGSSRDTQYF. CDR3 nucleotides: TGTGCCAGCAGCTTAGCCGGGTCGAGCAGAGATACGCAGTATTTT.

The rearrangement joins TRBV5-1 to TRBJ1-1; TRBD1 is a possible D gene (5 bases). This CDR3 has 14 residues. V was trimmed by 7 bases and J by 0 bases, leaving 13 bases between them. Germline-derived CDR1 and CDR2 are SGHRS and YFSETQ. The CDR3 DNA reads TGCGCCAGCGGAAGGGACGTCTTGAACACTGAAGCTTTCTTT. Protein sequence: CASGRDVLNTEAFF.

This clonotype was seen more than once but under ten times. The chain has TRBV19 and TRBJ2-2, with 7 bases identical to TRBD1. V was clipped by 5 bases and J by 4 bases; unmatched bases: 1. CDR3 length equals 13 residues. Germline assignment: CDR1 LNHDA and CDR2 SQIVND (reference sequence). The chain's CDR3 is CASSYRGTGELFF. The CDR3 DNA reads as TGTGCCAGTAGTTACAGGGGCACCGGGGAGCTGTTTTTT. The full variable domain, rest sourced from reference TRBV19 and TRBJ2-2, is DGGITQSPKYLFRKEGQNVTLSCEQNLNHDAMYWYRQDPGQGLRLIYYSQIVNDFQKGDIAEGYSVSREKKESFPLTVTSAQKNPTAFYLCASSYRGTGELFFGEGSRLTVL.

This clonotype appeared a few times. One end of the junction does not line up with germline, which may come from a read error. The chain links TRBV20-1 to TRBJ2-7; 7 positions agree with TRBD1. Germline CDR1 and CDR2: DFQATT and SNEGSKA (reference sequence). The length of the CDR3 is 13 residues. DNA for the CDR3: TGCAGTGCTATTCCGGGACAGAAAGGTTCTCCTAACTTC. This codes for CSAIPGQKGSPNF.

The table lists this clonotype with many counts. V gene TRBV7-9 combines with J gene TRBJ2-3; D remains unclear. V was trimmed by 11 bases and J by 6 bases, leaving 15 bases between them. The CDR3 length is 12 residues. Germline values: CDR1 SEHNR, CDR2 FQNEAQ (reference sequence). CDR3 sequence reads: CALVGVSDTQYF. CDR3 DNA: TGTGCCCTCGTTGGGGTGTCGGATACGCAGTATTTT.

This clonotype has at least ten counts. The chain uses TRBV7-2 and TRBJ2-7, with TRBD1 as a possible D gene (5 bases). Looked up from germline, CDR1 is SGHTA and CDR2 is FQGNSA. Trimming removed 6 bases from V and 6 bases from J, with 12 bases in between. The CDR3 runs to 12 residues. DNA of the CDR3: TGTGCCAGCAGTCCTGGGGCCGTCGAGCAGTACTTC. Translation gives CASSPGAVEQYF. Drawing the rest from reference TRBV7-2 and TRBJ2-7, the complete variable domain is GAGVSQSPSNKVTEKGKDVELRCDPISGHTALYWYRQSLGQGLEFLIYFQGNSAPDKSGLPSDRFSAERTGGSVSTLTIQRTQQEDSAVYLCASSPGAVEQYFGPGTRLTVT.

There are many counts of this clonotype. This chain uses TRBV6-5 with TRBJ2-1; maybe TRBD2 (5 bases). V was trimmed by 4 bases and J by 3 bases, leaving 16 bases between them. The CDR3 loop spans 16 amino acids. Germline V gene lookup returns CDR1 MNHEY and CDR2 SVGAGI. CDR3 region: CASSSPTRGFYNEQFF. The CDR3 region has the DNA TGTGCCAGCAGTTCCCCGACCCGCGGGTTCTACAATGAGCAGTTCTTC.

This chain uses TRBV7-9 with TRBJ1-1; 7 positions agree with TRBD1. This CDR3 region has 16 residues. Trimming cost V 3 bases and J 2 bases; bases outside gene matches: 9. Per the germline V gene, CDR1 is SEHNR and CDR2 is FQNEAQ (reference sequence). In DNA, the CDR3 is TGTGCCAGCAGCTTTTCAACAGGGGTTTTAAACACTGAAGCTTTCTTT. It is translated as CASSFSTGVLNTEAFF.

This clonotype occurred many times. The chain has TRBV4-1 and TRBJ2-3, with D possibly TRBD2 on 5 matching bases. V was cut by 4 bases and J by 6 bases, with 14 bases left in between. This CDR3 comprises 14 residues. Germline CDR1 MGHRA, CDR2 YSYEKL. For the CDR3, the DNA is TGCGCCAGCAGCCTACTAGGATCCGGCGATACGCAGTATTTT. Protein: CASSLLGSGDTQYF.

This clonotype was recorded many times. The rearrangement links TRBV4-1 to TRBJ2-7; 12 bases line up with TRBD2. There are 15 residues in the CDR3. V trimming: 1 base; J trimming: 8 bases; junction bases outside the gene matches: 6. Germline V gives CDR1 MGHRA, CDR2 YSYEKL. The CDR3 DNA is TGCGCCAGCAGCCAAGTGCTAGCGGGGGGGTTTAAGCAGTACTTC. Its translation is CASSQVLAGGFKQYF.

In its sample, this clonotype was seen many times. The gene calls are TRBV9 and TRBJ2-5; the D is unclear. V gave up 1 base and J gave up 0 bases, with 4 bases separating them. The CDR3 extends over 13 amino acids. Germline CDR1 SGDLS, CDR2 YYNGEE. CDR3 nucleotide sequence: TGTGCCAGCAGCGTACAGGACCAAGAGACCCAGTACTTC. It is translated as CASSVQDQETQYF. The whole variable domain, filled in from reference TRBV9 and TRBJ2-5, reads DSGVTQTPKHLITATGQRVTLRCSPRSGDLSVYWYQQSLDQGLQFLIQYYNGEERAKGNILERFSAQQFPDLHSELNLSSLELGDSALYFCASSVQDQETQYFGPGTRLLVL.

The V gene is TRBV4-1, the J gene TRBJ1-5; D may be TRBD1 (5 bases). Germline V gives CDR1 MGHRA, CDR2 YSYEKL. Trimming shortened V by 0 bases and J by 9 bases, and 21 bases separated the two germline ends. The length of the CDR3 is 17 residues. The CDR3 region is CASSQERGVSSQRPQHF. The DNA for the CDR3 is TGCGCCAGCAGCCAAGAACGAGGGGTGAGCAGTCAGAGGCCCCAGCATTTT.

The CDR3 region has the DNA TGCGCCAGCAGCTTGGCCGAAATAGCGGGGTCCCACGAGCAGTACTTC. This sequence encodes CASSLAEIAGSHEQYF. The chain is built from TRBV5-1 and TRBJ2-7; TRBD2 matches at 8 bases. CDR1 and CDR2 from the germline V gene are SGHRS and YFSETQ. This CDR3 has 16 amino acids. V lost 0 bases and J lost 5; bases outside the gene matches: 10.

This clonotype was picked up many times. This chain links TRBV2 with TRBJ1-5; D is ambiguous. This CDR3 is 13 amino acids long. The germline CDR1 and CDR2 sequences are SNHLY and FYNNEI. V was cut by 6 bases and J by 4 bases, with 10 bases left in between. CDR3 DNA sequence: TGTGCCAGCAGCACGGACGGGAATCAGCCCCAGCATTTT. This sequence encodes CASSTDGNQPQHF. Variable domain in full (rest from reference TRBV2 and TRBJ1-5): EPEVTQTPSHQVTQMGQEVILRCVPISNHLYFYWYRQILGQKVEFLVSFYNNEISEKSEIFDDQFSVERPDGSNFTLKIRSTKLEDSAMYFCASSTDGNQPQHFGDGTRLSIL.

This clonotype has just a few counts. The chain is built from TRBV19 and TRBJ1-1; 12 positions agree with TRBD1. The CDR3 extends over 17 amino acids. The V gene end was trimmed by 0 bases and the J gene end by 4 bases; junction bases not matched to a gene: 6. Per germline, CDR1 LNHDA and CDR2 SQIVND (reference sequence). The DNA for the CDR3 is TGTGCCAGTAGTATAGAGTCGGGACAGGGGGCCGCCACTGAAGCTTTCTTT. Its protein product is CASSIESGQGAATEAFF.

This clonotype showed up just a few times. The J gene is TRBJ2-1, the V gene TRBV30, with 9 positions matching TRBD2. Per germline, CDR1 GTSNPN and CDR2 SVGIG (reference sequence). With V trimmed by 4 bases and J by 6 bases, 4 bases remained unmatched. This CDR3 is built from 13 residues. The CDR3 DNA is TGTGCCTGGACCCGCGGGGGGGCCAATGAGCAGTTCTTC. The encoded protein is CAWTRGGANEQFF.

This clonotype was recorded many times. V gene TRBV5-1 combines with J gene TRBJ2-5; 7 bases match TRBD1. The CDR3 covers 13 residues. Germline V gene sequence: CDR1 SGHRS, CDR2 YFSETQ. J was trimmed by 4 bases and V by 0 bases; bases with no gene match: 0. In nucleotides, the CDR3 is TGCGCCAGCAGCTTGGGACAGGGAGAGACCCAGTACTTC. Amino acid sequence: CASSLGQGETQYF.

The table lists this clonotype with many counts. The V and J genes are TRBV30 and TRBJ1-3; no clear D gene. From germline, CDR1 is GTSNPN and CDR2 SVGIG (reference sequence). The length of the CDR3 is 12 residues. Between the trimmed V and J ends, which lost 7 bases and 0 bases, there was a span of 7 bases. This CDR3 reads CASTHSGNTIYF. The CDR3 DNA reads as TGTGCCTCGACCCACTCTGGAAACACCATATATTTT.

This clonotype has at least ten counts. The chain is built from TRBV5-1 and TRBJ2-1, with D unresolved. V was shortened by 1 base and J by 5 bases, with 13 bases between the two germline ends. Per the germline V gene, CDR1 is SGHRS and CDR2 is YFSETQ. The CDR3 contains 15 residues. In DNA form, the CDR3 reads TGCGCCAGCAGCTTGTTGGACCCGTTTAACAATGAGCAGTTCTTC. It codes for CASSLLDPFNNEQFF.

This chain uses TRBV30 with TRBJ2-3, with D maybe TRBD2 (5 bases). Germline values: CDR1 GTSNPN, CDR2 SVGIG (reference sequence). V lost 0 bases, J lost 1 base, and 11 bases lay in between. The CDR3 is made up of 15 amino acids. CDR3 sequence reads: CAWSVPPRGTDTQYF. In DNA form, the CDR3 reads TGTGCCTGGAGTGTCCCTCCGCGGGGCACAGATACGCAGTATTTT.

The chain recombines TRBV18 with TRBJ1-2; weak D call: TRBD1 (6 bases). CDR3 length: 16 amino acids. Trimming shortened V by 0 bases and J by 2 bases, and 13 bases separated the two germline ends. Germline assignment: CDR1 KGHSH and CDR2 LQKENI. DNA for the CDR3: TGTGCCAGCTCACCACCGTCACAGGGCCAAAACTATGGCTACACCTTC. Its translation: CASSPPSQGQNYGYTF.

This clonotype was counted at least ten times. CDR3 nucleotide sequence: TGTGCCAGCAGGCCGACAGGGAACATATACAATGAGCAGTTCTTC. Protein sequence: CASRPTGNIYNEQFF. The chain couples TRBV2 to TRBJ2-1; 7 bases agree with TRBD1. Looked up from germline, CDR1 is SNHLY and CDR2 is FYNNEI. CDR3 length: 15 residues. J was trimmed by 4 bases and V by 6 bases; bases with no gene match: 9.

This clonotype occurred many times. The V and J genes are TRBV20-1 and TRBJ2-5; the match to TRBD1 covers 9 bases. V lost 4 bases to trimming and J lost 5 bases; unmatched junction nucleotides: 11. The CDR3 has 15 residues. Per the germline V gene, CDR1 is DFQATT and CDR2 is SNEGSKA (reference sequence). In DNA form, the CDR3 reads TGCAGTGCTACGCCGAGGGACAGGGTAGGGGAGACCCAGTACTTC. Its protein product is CSATPRDRVGETQYF.

This clonotype was detected ten times or more. The chain joins TRBV12-3 or TRBV12-4 to TRBJ2-2, with D tentatively TRBD1 or TRBD2 (5 bases each). This CDR3 is 14 amino acids long. The V end was cut by 2 bases, the J end by 7 bases, with 11 bases between. The CDR3 spells CASSLFGASGELFF. The CDR3 DNA sequence: TGTGCCAGCAGTTTATTCGGGGCCAGCGGGGAGCTGTTTTTT.

This clonotype has more than one count but fewer than ten. The chain combines TRBV2 with TRBJ2-5; 10 nucleotides match TRBD1. The CDR3 runs 15 residues. The germline V gene has CDR1 SNHLY and CDR2 FYNNEI. V lost 4 bases to trimming and J lost 3 bases; unmatched junction nucleotides: 5. The CDR3: CASSGPGTGEETQYF. CDR3 bases: TGTGCCAGCAGTGGACCCGGGACAGGGGAAGAGACCCAGTACTTC.

This clonotype was counted ten times or more. The rearrangement uses TRBV6-5 and TRBJ1-2, with D perhaps matching TRBD1 (6 bases). This CDR3 spans 12 amino acids. Trimming took 4 bases from V and 8 from J, leaving 11 bases between them. CDR1 is MNHEY, CDR2 SVGAGI, per germline. The CDR3 reads CASSSTGSGYTF. The DNA of the CDR3 is TGTGCCAGCAGTTCCACAGGGAGCGGCTACACCTTC.